A few counts support the clone carrying this T cell receptor (beta chain). Its cognate antigen is unknown. V was trimmed by 3 bases and J by 8 bases, leaving 8 bases between them. The germline gives CDR1 DFQATT, CDR2 SNEGSKA (reference sequence). This CDR3 region has 11 residues. The sample belongs to a study of beta chain features in type 1 diabetes. Study observations and caveats: Within each of all four CD4+ subsets, Type 1 diabetes patients had TCRB CDR3s that were moderately but significantly shorter. A greater similarity of naive, central memory and Treg TCRB repertoires was seen among patients than among healthy donors.

The entirety of the isolated RNA underwent reverse transcription, so expressed TCRB transcripts were sequenced. Clones were read by immunoSEQ multiplex PCR, and TCRdb kept only the in-frame ones, dropping some. Of around 300,000 clones in the sample, 15% were seen once. One heparinised draw of blood, averaging approximately 110 mL, came from each donor. Cells sorted by CD45RO/CCR7/CD25/CD127/CD95/CD27 comprised CD4+ naive, central memory, regulatory and stem cell-like memory cells. Purities over 95% were achieved in all sorted populations. The TCR sequence derives from a man aged 18 to 30 with type 1 diabetes. What was sequenced was naive CD4+ T cells from blood. The chain combines TRBV20-1 with TRBJ2-4; D unresolved. CDR3 DNA: TGCAGTGCTAGCATTCAGGACATTCAGTACTTC. Its protein is CSASIQDIQYF.